Listed below are T cell receptor beta chains from one sample, sequenced in a study of tumor-infiltrating lymphocytes in localized non-small cell lung cancer. The protocol was immunoSEQ multiplex PCR, while the TCRdb copy is restricted to in-frame clones and leaves out a portion. The sample comprises 15,000 to 20,000 clones, around 81% of which are singletons, and about 9.3% rests with the top ten. The sample comprised uninvolved lung tissue not adjacent to the tumor. Every receptor here comes from a human donor with non-small cell lung cancer. CDR3s include the opening cysteine and the closing phenylalanine or tryptophan. Each record gives: clone size, J gene, V gene, D gene, CDR3 DNA, CDR3 protein. The D gene is left open where the match is weak. The listing skips clone size in some rows; elsewhere it reads once, few, many or a size class.

NA | TRBJ2-1 | TRBV6-1 | NA | TGTGCCAGCACCCAACGAGGTTATCACAATGAGCAGTTCTTC | CASTQRGYHNEQFF
NA | TRBJ1-1 | TRBV2 | TRBD1 | TGTGCCAGCATCCGGGACAGAACCGACACTGAAGCTTTCTTT | CASIRDRTDTEAFF
NA | TRBJ2-7 | TRBV11-2 | TRBD2 | TGTGCCAGCAGCTTAGCCGTGACTAGCGGGGCCTACGAGCAGTACTTC | CASSLAVTSGAYEQYF
NA | TRBJ1-1 | TRBV5-1 | NA | TGCGCCAGCAGCTGGGGAGCGGGGACTGAAGCTTTCTTT | CASSWGAGTEAFF
NA | TRBJ1-5 | TRBV2 | NA | TGTGCCAGCAGTAAGACGGACTTTAGCAATCAGCCCCAGCATTTT | CASSKTDFSNQPQHF
NA | TRBJ2-1 | TRBV25-1 | TRBD2 | TGTGCCAGCCTCGGACTAGCGGTGAATGAGCAGTTCTTC | CASLGLAVNEQFF
NA | TRBJ2-5 | TRBV5-6 | TRBD2 | TGTGCCAGCAGCGCCCCTCTCCGGGCTAGCGGGATCCAAGAGACCCAGTACTTC | CASSAPLRASGIQETQYF
once | TRBJ1-5 | TRBV2 | NA | TGTGCCAGCAGTGAAACAAATAGCAATCAGCCCCAGCATTTT | CASSETNSNQPQHF
NA | TRBJ2-7 | TRBV27 | TRBD2 | TGTGCCAGCAGTCCCCCGGGACTAGCAGCCAAGCAGTACTTC | CASSPPGLAAKQYF
once | TRBJ2-4 | TRBV30 | NA | TGTGCCTGCTCTATATTTAATACAGGGTTTGCCAAAAACATTCAGTACTTC | CACSIFNTGFAKNIQYF
once | TRBJ2-5 | TRBV9 | TRBD2 | TGTGCCTTCGAACGGACCGGGACTAGCGGGAGAACGGAGACCCAGTACTTC | CAFERTGTSGRTETQYF
NA | TRBJ2-2 | TRBV7-9 | NA | TGTGCCACCCCCGGGACGGTAAACACCGGGGAGCTGTTTTTT | CATPGTVNTGELFF
NA | TRBJ2-1 | TRBV11-3 | TRBD2 | TGTGCCAGCAGCCCGACCGGGGGGGAGCAGTTCTTC | CASSPTGGEQFF
NA | TRBJ2-3 | TRBV2 | TRBD2 | TGTGCCAGCAAAGGGGGGACGGGAGGGCCGTCGGGCACAGATACGCAGTATTTT | CASKGGTGGPSGTDTQYF
NA | TRBJ1-1 | TRBV5-1 | TRBD1 | TGCGCCAGCCAGCCGGGGGCAGGGGGCACTGAAGCTTTCTTT | CASQPGAGGTEAFF
NA | TRBJ1-1 | TRBV10-1 | NA | TGCGCCAGCAGAGCAGGTTCTGAAGCTTTCTTT | CASRAGSEAFF
NA | TRBJ2-1 | TRBV9 | TRBD1 | TGTGCCAGCAGCCCCGGGGACAGGGGGGAATATGAGCAGTTCTTC | CASSPGDRGEYEQFF
NA | TRBJ2-1 | TRBV9 | NA | TGTGCCAGCAGCGCTACCGGTTATTCCTACAATGAGCAGTTCTTC | CASSATGYSYNEQFF
NA | TRBJ2-7 | TRBV7-2 | NA | TGTGCCAGCAGCTTAGATAGGAGTGGTTACGAGCAGTACTTC | CASSLDRSGYEQYF
few | TRBJ1-5 | TRBV2 | TRBD1 | TGTGCCAGCAGTCCCGACAGGGGCGGCAATCAGCCCCAGCATTTT | CASSPDRGGNQPQHF
NA | TRBJ2-2 | TRBV28 | NA | TGTGCCAGCAGTCCCCCGCGGGCGAACACCGGGGAGCTGTTTTTT | CASSPPRANTGELFF
NA | TRBJ1-1 | TRBV7-2 | TRBD1 | TGTGCCAGCAGCGTACAGGGGGCTTATACTGAAGCTTTCTTT | CASSVQGAYTEAFF
NA | TRBJ2-2 | TRBV5-8 | NA | TGTGCCAGCTCGAATTATGGCGGTTACACCGGGGAGCTGTTTTTT | CASSNYGGYTGELFF
once | TRBJ2-3 | TRBV4-1 | NA | TGCGCCAGCAGCCCGGGGACTGCAGATACAGATACGCAGTATTTT | CASSPGTADTDTQYF
NA | TRBJ1-3 | TRBV19 | NA | TGTGCCAGTAGTGCGCCACAGGGATACTCTGGAAACACCATATATTTT | CASSAPQGYSGNTIYF
NA | TRBJ2-3 | TRBV7-9 | NA | TGTGCCAGCAGCCGTACGGGGGCAGATGATACGCAGTATTTT | CASSRTGADDTQYF
NA | TRBJ1-1 | TRBV5-1 | NA | TGCGCCAGCAGCCTGGAAGGGCCTTCTAGCACTGAAGCTTTCTTT | CASSLEGPSSTEAFF
NA | TRBJ2-5 | TRBV2 | NA | TGTGCCAGCACCCGGGCCTGGTGGGAAGAGACCCAGTACTTC | CASTRAWWEETQYF
NA | TRBJ2-7 | TRBV20-1 | NA | TGCAGTGCTAGACAGTCCTACGAGCAGTACTTC | CSARQSYEQYF
NA | TRBJ2-2 | TRBV7-2 | TRBD1 | TGTGCCAGCAGGGACAGGATATACGGGGAGCTGTTTTTT | CASRDRIYGELFF
NA | TRBJ1-1 | TRBV5-1 | NA | TGCGCCAGCAACCGGGACCACCAGAACGCTGAAGCTTTCTTT | CASNRDHQNAEAFF